Listed below are T cell receptor beta chains from one sample, sequenced in a study of T cell responses to AZD1222 COVID-19 vaccine. Profiling relied on immunoSEQ multiplex PCR, and the TCRdb table lists in-frame clones only, not all of them. This sample has around 89,000 clones; approximately 90% occur once, and the top ten carry around 9.6%. This sample comprised peripheral blood, obtained on day 0 of AZD1222 vaccination. The source of these receptors is an adult in good health. CDR3s include the opening cysteine and the closing phenylalanine or tryptophan. The order of the fields is V gene, D gene, J gene, CDR3 length, clone size, CDR3 DNA, CDR3 protein. A D gene is named only where the DNA matches it firmly. For some rows the clone size is stated as once, few or many, or as a class when expanded; others skip it.

>TRBV6-4|.|TRBJ2-3|14|.
TGTGCCAGCAGGGAGAAGGGGGGATCAGATACGCAGTATTTT
CASREKGGSDTQYF
>TRBV24-1|.|TRBJ2-7|10|.
TGTGACAGGAATTCCTACGAGCAGTACTTC
CDRNSYEQYF
>TRBV24-1|TRBD1|TRBJ1-4|16|once
TGTGCCACCAGTGCCATACAGGGGGCGGGTAATGAAAAACTGTTTTTT
CATSAIQGAGNEKLFF
>TRBV6-5|TRBD1|TRBJ1-6|15|.
TGTGCCAGCTGGCAAGGACAGGGGGCCAATTCACCCCTCCACTTT
CASWQGQGANSPLHF
>TRBV9|TRBD2|TRBJ2-3|16|.
TGTGCCAGCAGCGAGGGACTAGCGGGAGTCGGAGATACGCAGTATTTT
CASSEGLAGVGDTQYF
>TRBV12-3/TRBV12-4|.|TRBJ1-2|13|.
TGTGCCAGCAGTTTCGGCAGAACCTATGGCTACACCTTC
CASSFGRTYGYTF
>TRBV7-2|TRBD1|TRBJ1-3|15|.
TGTGCCAGCAGCCCGGACAGGGGGGCTGGAAACACCATATATTTT
CASSPDRGAGNTIYF
>TRBV28|TRBD1|TRBJ2-1|15|.
TGTGCCAGCAGTTTATTCGGACAGGGGGTCTATGAGCAGTTCTTC
CASSLFGQGVYEQFF
>TRBV5-4|TRBD2|TRBJ2-5|15|.
TGTGCCAGCAGCTCGAATATCGGGGGGAGGGAGACCCAGTACTTC
CASSSNIGGRETQYF
>TRBV7-2|.|TRBJ1-1|14|.
TGTGCCAGCAGCGCACTATCCCTGAACACTGAAGCTTTCTTT
CASSALSLNTEAFF
>TRBV3-1/TRBV3-2|.|TRBJ1-2|15|.
TGTGCCAGCAGCCAAGATAGCGCGGGGAACTATGGCTACACCTTC
CASSQDSAGNYGYTF
>TRBV9|TRBD1|TRBJ2-7|15|.
TGTGCCAGCAGCGCCGGGACAGGTGTCTCCTACGAGCAGTACTTC
CASSAGTGVSYEQYF
>TRBV30|TRBD2|TRBJ2-1|14|.
TGTGCCTGGACCCGGACTAGCGGGAGGGATGAGCAGTTCTTC
CAWTRTSGRDEQFF
>TRBV7-8|.|TRBJ1-1|13|few
TGTGCCAGCAGCTCGACAGTGAACACTGAAGCTTTCTTT
CASSSTVNTEAFF
>TRBV7-9|TRBD1|TRBJ1-4|15|.
TGTGCCAGCAGCCTAGGGACAGGGGTCCGGGAAAAACTGTTTTTT
CASSLGTGVREKLFF
>TRBV5-4|.|TRBJ1-2|13|.
TGTGCCAGCAGCTTGGTGGGTGGCTATGGCTACACCTTC
CASSLVGGYGYTF
>TRBV6-2/TRBV6-3|.|TRBJ1-2|13|.
TGTGCCAGCAGTTTCACAGCTAACTATGGCTACACCTTC
CASSFTANYGYTF
>TRBV27|.|TRBJ1-6|13|.
TGTGCCAGCGGGCTACACAGGGTTTCACCCCTCCACTTT
CASGLHRVSPLHF
>TRBV2|.|TRBJ2-2|17|.
TGTGCCAGCAGCCCAAATGGGCAGGGAAGAAGCACCGGGGAGCTGTTTTTT
CASSPNGQGRSTGELFF
>TRBV28|TRBD2|TRBJ2-3|17|.
TGTGCCAGCAGTCGCCTCGCGGGAGTGACTAGCACAGATACGCAGTATTTT
CASSRLAGVTSTDTQYF
>TRBV3-1/TRBV3-2|.|TRBJ2-2|15|.
TGTGCCAGCAGCCAAGAAAGTGGGATCACCGGGGAGCTGTTTTTT
CASSQESGITGELFF
>TRBV19|TRBD1|TRBJ2-3|15|.
TGTGCCAGTAGTCGACAGGGGCTTAGCACAGATACGCAGTATTTT
CASSRQGLSTDTQYF
>TRBV6-5|.|TRBJ2-6|16|.
TGTGCCAGCAGTTACTCAGACGAGGCTGGGGCCAACGTCCTGACTTTC
CASSYSDEAGANVLTF
>TRBV30|TRBD1|TRBJ1-6|21|.
TGTGCCTGGAGTAAGGTTCCTCTAGGACAGGGATTCAGCTCCTATAATTCACCCCTCCACTTT
CAWSKVPLGQGFSSYNSPLHF
>TRBV27|TRBD2|TRBJ2-3|17|.
TGTGCCAGCAGTCGACCGACTAGCGGGAGAGGCACAGATACGCAGTATTTT
CASSRPTSGRGTDTQYF
>TRBV9|.|TRBJ1-3|17|.
TGTGCCAGCAGCGCTACTCCGGACCTCCGCTCTGGAAACACCATATATTTT
CASSATPDLRSGNTIYF
>TRBV11-3|.|TRBJ2-3|15|.
TGTGCCAGCAGCTTAAACGGATTTGGCACAGATACGCAGTATTTT
CASSLNGFGTDTQYF
>TRBV6-1|TRBD1|TRBJ1-2|14|.
TGTGCCAGCAGTGAAGAAGGGGGCGCGGGTGGCTACACCTTC
CASSEEGGAGGYTF
>TRBV6-5|.|TRBJ1-6|12|.
TGTGCCAGCAGCCTAAGAAGAGAACCCCTCCACTTT
CASSLRREPLHF
>TRBV27|TRBD1|TRBJ1-5|16|.
TGTGCCAGCAGTGTTAACCGGGACAGCAAAAATCAGCCCCAGCATTTT
CASSVNRDSKNQPQHF